This T cell receptor (beta chain) was sequenced during a study of cytomegalovirus exposure and HLA in healthy donors. The PCR ran on 60 Vbeta and 13 Jbeta primers. Using immunoSEQ multiplex PCR, the repertoire was profiled, and TCRdb retains in-frame clones only, with some absent. The sample has about 100,000 clones, 77% seen once. Looked up from germline, CDR1 is GTSNPN and CDR2 is SVGIG (reference sequence). The CDR3 runs 13 residues. V dropped 0 bases and J dropped 4 bases, with 6 bases sitting between them. The genes are TRBV30 and TRBJ2-2; D not certain. This clonotype was sampled from a male donor in good health and CMV-seronegative. The material sequenced was PBMCs. CDR3: CAWSVLRTGELFF. As DNA, the CDR3 is TGTGCCTGGAGTGTACTACGCACCGGGGAGCTGTTTTTT.